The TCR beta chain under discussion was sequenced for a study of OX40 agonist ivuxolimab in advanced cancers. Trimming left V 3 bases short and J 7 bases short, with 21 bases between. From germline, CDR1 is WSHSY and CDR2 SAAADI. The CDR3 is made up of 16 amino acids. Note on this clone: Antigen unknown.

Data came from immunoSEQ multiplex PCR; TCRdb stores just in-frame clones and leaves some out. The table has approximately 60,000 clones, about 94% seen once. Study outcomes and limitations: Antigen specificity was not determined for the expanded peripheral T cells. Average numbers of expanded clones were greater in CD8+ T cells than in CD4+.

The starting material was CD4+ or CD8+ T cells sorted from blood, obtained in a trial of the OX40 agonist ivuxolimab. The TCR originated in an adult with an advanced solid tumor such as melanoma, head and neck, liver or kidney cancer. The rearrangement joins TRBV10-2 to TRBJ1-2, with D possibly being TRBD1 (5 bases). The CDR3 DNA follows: TGCGCCAGCAGTGATTCCGGGACGGGGAGTATGATTGGCTACACCTTC. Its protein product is CASSDSGTGSMIGYTF.